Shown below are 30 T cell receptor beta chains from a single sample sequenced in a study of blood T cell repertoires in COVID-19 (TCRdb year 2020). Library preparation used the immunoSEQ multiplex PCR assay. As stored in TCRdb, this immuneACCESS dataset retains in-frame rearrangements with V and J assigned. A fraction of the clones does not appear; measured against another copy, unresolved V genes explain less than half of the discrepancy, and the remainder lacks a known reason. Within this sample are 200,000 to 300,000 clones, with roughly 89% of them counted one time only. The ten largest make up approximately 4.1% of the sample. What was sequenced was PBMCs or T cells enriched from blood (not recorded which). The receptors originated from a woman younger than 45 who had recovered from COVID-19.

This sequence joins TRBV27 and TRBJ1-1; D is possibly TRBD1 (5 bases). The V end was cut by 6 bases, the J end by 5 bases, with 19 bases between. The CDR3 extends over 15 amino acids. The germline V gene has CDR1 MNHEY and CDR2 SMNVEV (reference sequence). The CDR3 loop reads CASSLQGHGWTEAFF. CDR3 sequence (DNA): TGTGCCAGCAGCCTCCAGGGTCACGGTTGGACTGAAGCTTTCTTT.

As DNA, the CDR3 is TGCGCCAGCAGCTTGGGACTAGCGGGGGGGCTCTACAATGAGCAGTTCTTC. Amino acid sequence: CASSLGLAGGLYNEQFF. V and J are TRBV5-1 and TRBJ2-1; 14 bases are shared with TRBD2. Germline-derived CDR1 and CDR2 are SGHRS and YFSETQ. CDR3 size: 17 residues. Trimming removed 0 bases from V and 3 bases from J; junction bases left unmatched: 2.

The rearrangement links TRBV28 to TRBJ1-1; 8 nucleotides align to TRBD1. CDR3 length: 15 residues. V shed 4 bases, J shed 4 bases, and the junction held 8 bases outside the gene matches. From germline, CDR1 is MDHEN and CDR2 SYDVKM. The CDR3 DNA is TGTGCCAGCAGTTCCCTCAGGGGGCGACCCACTGAAGCTTTCTTT. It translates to CASSSLRGRPTEAFF.

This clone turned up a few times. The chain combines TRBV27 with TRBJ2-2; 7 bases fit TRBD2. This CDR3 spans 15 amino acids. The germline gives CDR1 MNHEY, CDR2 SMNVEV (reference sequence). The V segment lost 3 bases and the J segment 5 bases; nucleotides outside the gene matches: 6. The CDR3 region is CASSFFSGGTGELFF. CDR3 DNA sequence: TGTGCCAGCAGTTTTTTTTCCGGGGGGACCGGGGAGCTGTTTTTT.

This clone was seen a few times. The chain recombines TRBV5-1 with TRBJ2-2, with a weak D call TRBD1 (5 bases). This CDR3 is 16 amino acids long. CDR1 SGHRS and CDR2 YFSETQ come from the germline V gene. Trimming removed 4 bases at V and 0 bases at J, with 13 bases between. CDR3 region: CASSDAGSPNTGELFF. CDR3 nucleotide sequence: TGCGCCAGCAGCGACGCAGGGTCCCCGAACACCGGGGAGCTGTTTTTT.

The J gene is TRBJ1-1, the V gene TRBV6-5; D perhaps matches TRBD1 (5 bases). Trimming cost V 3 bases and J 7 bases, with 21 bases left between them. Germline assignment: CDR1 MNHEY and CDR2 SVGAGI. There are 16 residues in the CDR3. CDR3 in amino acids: CASSYPSGNGVIEAFF. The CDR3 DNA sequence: TGTGCCAGCAGTTATCCCTCAGGGAACGGAGTGATTGAAGCTTTCTTT.

The CDR3 DNA sequence: TGTGCCAGCGGGCTAATAGGGGATTCACCCCTCCACTTT. It is translated as CASGLIGDSPLHF. The chain joins TRBV27 to TRBJ1-6, with D possibly matching TRBD1 (5 bases). Germline CDR1 MNHEY, CDR2 SMNVEV (reference sequence). V was trimmed by 8 bases and J by 8 bases, leaving 13 bases between them. The CDR3 covers 13 residues.

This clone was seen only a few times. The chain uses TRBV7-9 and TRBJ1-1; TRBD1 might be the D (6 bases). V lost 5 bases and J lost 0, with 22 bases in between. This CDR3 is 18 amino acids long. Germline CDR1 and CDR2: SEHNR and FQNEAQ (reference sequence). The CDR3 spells CASSTPGQTYNLNTEAFF. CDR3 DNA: TGTGCCAGCAGCACACCAGGACAGACATACAACCTGAACACTGAAGCTTTCTTT.

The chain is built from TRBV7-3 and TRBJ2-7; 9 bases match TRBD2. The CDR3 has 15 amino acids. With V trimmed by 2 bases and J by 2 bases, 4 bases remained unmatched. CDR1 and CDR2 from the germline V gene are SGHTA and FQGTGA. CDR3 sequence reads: CASSLGGGRAYEQYF. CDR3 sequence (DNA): TGTGCCAGCAGCTTAGGTGGCGGGAGGGCCTACGAGCAGTACTTC.

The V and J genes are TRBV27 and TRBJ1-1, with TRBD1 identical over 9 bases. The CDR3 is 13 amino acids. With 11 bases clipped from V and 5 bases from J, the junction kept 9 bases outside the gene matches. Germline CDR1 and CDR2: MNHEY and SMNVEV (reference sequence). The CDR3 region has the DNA TGTGCCGTCCACAGGGGGCGGTGGACTGAAGCTTTCTTT. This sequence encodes CAVHRGRWTEAFF.

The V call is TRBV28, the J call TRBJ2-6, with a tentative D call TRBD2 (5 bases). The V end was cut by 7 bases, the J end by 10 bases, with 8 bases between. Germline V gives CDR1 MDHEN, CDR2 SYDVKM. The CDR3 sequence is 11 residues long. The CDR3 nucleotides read TGTGCCAGCACCGGGGAAAACGTCCTGACTTTC. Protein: CASTGENVLTF.

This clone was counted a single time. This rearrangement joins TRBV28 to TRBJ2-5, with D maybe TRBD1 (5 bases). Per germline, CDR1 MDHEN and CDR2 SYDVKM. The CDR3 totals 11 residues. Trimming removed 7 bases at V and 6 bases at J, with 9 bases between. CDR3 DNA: TGTGCCAGCAATTCGGACAAGACCCAGTACTTC. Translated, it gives CASNSDKTQYF.

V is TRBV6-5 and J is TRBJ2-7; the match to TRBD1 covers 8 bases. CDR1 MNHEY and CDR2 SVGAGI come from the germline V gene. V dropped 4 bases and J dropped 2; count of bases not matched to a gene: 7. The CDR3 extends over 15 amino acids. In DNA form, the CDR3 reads TGTGCCAGCAGTTCACCGGGACAGGTAACCTACGAGCAGTACTTC. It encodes CASSSPGQVTYEQYF.

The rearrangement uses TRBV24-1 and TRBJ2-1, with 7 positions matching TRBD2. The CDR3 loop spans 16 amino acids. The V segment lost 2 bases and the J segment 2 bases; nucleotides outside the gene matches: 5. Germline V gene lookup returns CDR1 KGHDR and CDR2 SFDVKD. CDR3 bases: TGTGCCACCAGTGATTCCTGGGAGGGCCCCTACAATGAGCAGTTCTTC. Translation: CATSDSWEGPYNEQFF.

CDR3 DNA sequence: TGTGCCAGCAGTGAACGGGCAGGGGGAGCACCCACTGAAGCTTTCTTT. Its protein product is CASSERAGGAPTEAFF. The V and J genes are TRBV6-1 and TRBJ1-1; 7 bases are shared with TRBD1. J was trimmed by 4 bases and V by 2 bases; bases with no gene match: 10. The CDR3 is 16 residues long. CDR1 and CDR2 (germline): MNHNS, SASEGT.

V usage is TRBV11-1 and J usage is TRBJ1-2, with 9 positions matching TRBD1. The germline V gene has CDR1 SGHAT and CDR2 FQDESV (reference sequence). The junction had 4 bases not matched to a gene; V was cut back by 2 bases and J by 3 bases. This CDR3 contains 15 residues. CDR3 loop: CASSLTGTGHYGYTF. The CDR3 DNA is TGTGCCAGCAGCTTAACCGGGACAGGGCACTATGGCTACACCTTC.

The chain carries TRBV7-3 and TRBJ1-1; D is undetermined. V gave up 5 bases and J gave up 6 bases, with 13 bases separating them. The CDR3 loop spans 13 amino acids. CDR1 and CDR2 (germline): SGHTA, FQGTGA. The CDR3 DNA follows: TGTGCCAGCAGCCAAGGGAGTGGTCCTGAAGCTTTCTTT. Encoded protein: CASSQGSGPEAFF.

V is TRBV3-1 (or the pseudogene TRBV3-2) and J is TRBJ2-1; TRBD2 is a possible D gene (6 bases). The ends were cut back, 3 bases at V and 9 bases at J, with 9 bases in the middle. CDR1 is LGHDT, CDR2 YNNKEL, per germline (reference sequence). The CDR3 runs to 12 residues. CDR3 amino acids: CASSQWRGEQFF. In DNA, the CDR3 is TGTGCCAGCAGCCAGTGGCGGGGTGAGCAGTTCTTC.

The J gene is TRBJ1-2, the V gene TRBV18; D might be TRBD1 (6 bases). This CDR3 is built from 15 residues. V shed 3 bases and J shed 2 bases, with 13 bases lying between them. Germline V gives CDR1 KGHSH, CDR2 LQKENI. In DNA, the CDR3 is TGTGCCAGCTCACCTCTTCTGGACAGCAACTATGGCTACACCTTC. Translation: CASSPLLDSNYGYTF.

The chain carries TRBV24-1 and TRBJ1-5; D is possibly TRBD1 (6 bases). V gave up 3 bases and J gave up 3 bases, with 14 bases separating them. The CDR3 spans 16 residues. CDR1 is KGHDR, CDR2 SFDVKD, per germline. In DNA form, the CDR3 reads TGTGCCACCAGTGATGCCAGGGGCCTCCCCAATCAGCCCCAGCATTTT. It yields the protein CATSDARGLPNQPQHF.

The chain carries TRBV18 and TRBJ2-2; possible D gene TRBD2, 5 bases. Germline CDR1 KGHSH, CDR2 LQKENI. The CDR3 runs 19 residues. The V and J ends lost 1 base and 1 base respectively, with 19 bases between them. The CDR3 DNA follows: TGTGCCAGCTCACCACTTCTGGCTGTAACCAGCGGGAACACCGGGGAGCTGTTTTTT. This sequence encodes CASSPLLAVTSGNTGELFF.

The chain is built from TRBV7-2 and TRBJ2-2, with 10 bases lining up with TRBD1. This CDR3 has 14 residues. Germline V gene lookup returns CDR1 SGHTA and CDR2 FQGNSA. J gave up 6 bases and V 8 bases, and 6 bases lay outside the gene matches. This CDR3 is CASPRQGAPGELFF. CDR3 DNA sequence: TGTGCCAGCCCAAGACAGGGGGCGCCCGGGGAGCTGTTTTTT.

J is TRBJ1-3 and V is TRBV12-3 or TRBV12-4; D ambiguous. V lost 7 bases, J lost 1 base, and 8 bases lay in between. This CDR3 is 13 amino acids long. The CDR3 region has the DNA TGTGCCAGCAAAACAGAATCTGGAAACACCATATATTTT. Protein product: CASKTESGNTIYF.

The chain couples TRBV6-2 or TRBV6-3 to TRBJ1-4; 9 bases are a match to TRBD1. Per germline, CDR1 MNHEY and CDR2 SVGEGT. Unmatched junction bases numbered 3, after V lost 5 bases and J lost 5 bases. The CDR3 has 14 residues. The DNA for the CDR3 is TGTGCCAGCAGTCACACAGGGGGCAATGAAAAACTGTTTTTT. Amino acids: CASSHTGGNEKLFF.

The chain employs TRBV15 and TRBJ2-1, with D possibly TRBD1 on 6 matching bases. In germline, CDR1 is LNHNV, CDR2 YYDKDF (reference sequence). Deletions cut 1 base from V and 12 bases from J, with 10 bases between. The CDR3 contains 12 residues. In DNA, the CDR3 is TGTGCCACCAGCAGAGGGACAGAACGGCAGTTCTTC. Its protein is CATSRGTERQFF.

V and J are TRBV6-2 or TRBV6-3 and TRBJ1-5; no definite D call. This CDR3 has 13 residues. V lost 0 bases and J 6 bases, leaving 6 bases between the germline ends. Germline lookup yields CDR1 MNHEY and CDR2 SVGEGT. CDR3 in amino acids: CASSYSTTQPQHF. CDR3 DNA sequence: TGTGCCAGCAGTTACTCGACAACTCAGCCCCAGCATTTT.

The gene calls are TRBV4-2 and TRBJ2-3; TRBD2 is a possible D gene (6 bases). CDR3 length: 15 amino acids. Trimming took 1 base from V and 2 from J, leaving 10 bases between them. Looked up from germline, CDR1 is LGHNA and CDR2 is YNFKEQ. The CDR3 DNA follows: TGTGCCAGCAGCCAAGTTGCGCGGGACACAGATACGCAGTATTTT. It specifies CASSQVARDTDTQYF.

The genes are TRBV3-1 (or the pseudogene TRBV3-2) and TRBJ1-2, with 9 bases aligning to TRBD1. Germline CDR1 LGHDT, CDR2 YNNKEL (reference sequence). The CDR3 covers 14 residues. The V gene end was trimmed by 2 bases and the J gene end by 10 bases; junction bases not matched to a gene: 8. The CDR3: CASSQHPGQGSYTF. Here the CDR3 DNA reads TGTGCCAGCAGCCAACACCCCGGACAGGGGTCCTACACCTTC.

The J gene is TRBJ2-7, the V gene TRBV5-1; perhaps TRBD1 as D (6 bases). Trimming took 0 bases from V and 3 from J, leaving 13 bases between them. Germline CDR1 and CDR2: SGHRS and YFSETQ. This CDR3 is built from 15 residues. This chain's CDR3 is CASSLAGDVGYEQYF. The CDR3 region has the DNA TGCGCCAGCAGCTTGGCAGGGGATGTGGGCTACGAGCAGTACTTC.

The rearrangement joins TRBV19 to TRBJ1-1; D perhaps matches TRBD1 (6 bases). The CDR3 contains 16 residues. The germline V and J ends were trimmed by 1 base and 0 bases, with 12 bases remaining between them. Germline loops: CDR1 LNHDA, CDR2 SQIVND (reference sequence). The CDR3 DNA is TGTGCCAGTAGTATAGTGGCAGGGGCCTTGAACACTGAAGCTTTCTTT. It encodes CASSIVAGALNTEAFF. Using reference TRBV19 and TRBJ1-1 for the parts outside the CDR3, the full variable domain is DGGITQSPKYLFRKEGQNVTLSCEQNLNHDAMYWYRQDPGQGLRLIYYSQIVNDFQKGDIAEGYSVSREKKESFPLTVTSAQKNPTAFYLCASSIVAGALNTEAFFGQGTRLTVV.